Shown below are 2 T cell receptor beta chains from a single sample sequenced in a study of T cells in Graves' hyperthyroidism and ophthalmopathy. Amplification yielded TCR beta CDR3 regions, with RNA transcripts as the source. The primer set for the first-round RT-PCR of the TCR CDR3 was HTBI. TCRdb re-called the multiplex PCR reads with MiXCR, one entry per CDR3 protein. Of fewer than 400,000 distinct CDR3 sequences in the sample, over 12% were seen once. The sample was blood. These receptors were obtained from a man aged 50-60 years with Graves' ophthalmopathy.

The table lists this clonotype with many counts. This sequence joins TRBV6-6 and TRBJ1-1, with a weak D call TRBD1 (5 bases). CDR1 is MNHNY and CDR2 is SVGAGI in the germline V gene (reference sequence). This CDR3 has 16 amino acids. V shed 0 bases and J shed 0 bases, with 11 bases lying between them. This CDR3 is CASSYSVQDMNTEAFF. The CDR3 nucleotides are TGTGCCAGCAGTTACTCGGTGCAGGACATGAACACTGAAGCTTTCTTT.

V is TRBV7-6 and J is TRBJ2-3; TRBD2 aligns across 14 bases. The length of the CDR3 is 17 residues. V lost 4 bases and J lost 0; bases outside the gene matches: 3. Germline CDR1 and CDR2: SGHVS and FNYEAQ. The CDR3 DNA reads as TGTGCCAGCAGCTGGGGACTAGCGGGAGCTAGCACAGATACGCAGTATTTT. It specifies CASSWGLAGASTDTQYF.